Below are 30 T cell receptor beta chains sequenced from a single sample in a study of identical twins. TCRdb re-called the 5' RACE reads with MiXCR, one entry per CDR3 protein. The table records about 220,000 distinct CDR3 sequences, 6.5% to 8% of them present only once. The data were also submitted as part of a second study, on T cells expressing NK-cell markers.

Sequencing was carried out using CD8+ T cells sorted from blood. Receptors originate from a woman aged 18-29 years in good health.

The chain is built from TRBV7-9 and TRBJ2-5; TRBD2 aligns across 15 bases. The CDR3 loop spans 17 amino acids. V shed 3 bases and J 5 bases; nucleotides not matched to a gene: 7. From germline, CDR1 is SEHNR and CDR2 FQNEAQ (reference sequence). For the CDR3, the DNA is TGTGCCAGCAGCTTCCCTCCTGGGACTAGCGGGAGGGAGACCCAGTACTTC. It translates to CASSFPPGTSGRETQYF.

The rearrangement joins TRBV7-9 to TRBJ1-5; 10 bases are a match to TRBD1. Germline loops: CDR1 SEHNR, CDR2 FQNEAQ (reference sequence). CDR3 length: 14 residues. The trim removed 4 bases at V and 6 bases at J, leaving 3 bases unmatched. The CDR3 sequence: CASSWGQGTQPQHF. The CDR3 region has the DNA TGTGCCAGCAGCTGGGGACAGGGGACTCAGCCCCAGCATTTT.

The J gene is TRBJ2-7, the V gene TRBV27, with D maybe TRBD2 (6 bases). The ends were cut back, 8 bases at V and 4 bases at J, with 18 bases in the middle. CDR3 length: 14 residues. CDR1 is MNHEY, CDR2 SMNVEV, per germline (reference sequence). CDR3 amino acids: CASFPHGRLYEQYF. In DNA, the CDR3 is TGTGCCAGCTTCCCCCACGGGAGACTGTACGAGCAGTACTTC.

Turning to this clonotype: One end of the junction varies from germline; a read error may be responsible. This chain joins TRBV7-3 and TRBJ2-1; D is ambiguous. The CDR3 totals 13 residues. Per germline, CDR1 SGHTA and CDR2 FQGTGA. The DNA for the CDR3 is TGTTCCAGCAGCTTATACGGACACAATGAGCAGTTCTTC. Its protein product is CSSSLYGHNEQFF.

In this sample, this clonotype turned up many times. The rearrangement uses TRBV12-3 or TRBV12-4 and TRBJ2-3; tentative D call: TRBD1 (6 bases). The CDR3 spans 14 residues. V lost 3 bases, J lost 2 bases, and 9 bases lay in between. In DNA form, the CDR3 reads TGTGCCAGCAGTTTCGCAGGGGTCACAGATACGCAGTATTTT. Translated, it gives CASSFAGVTDTQYF.

This clonotype has only a few counts. The chain has TRBV15 and TRBJ2-7; perhaps D is TRBD1 or TRBD2 (5 bases each). V gave up 0 bases and J gave up 5 bases, with 17 bases separating them. The V gene's germline CDR1 is LNHNV and CDR2 YYDKDF (reference sequence). The CDR3 has 16 residues. The CDR3 loop reads CATSRDFGVGENEQYF. The CDR3 DNA is TGTGCCACCAGCAGAGATTTTGGGGTGGGGGAGAACGAGCAGTACTTC.

There are many counts of this clonotype. V gene TRBV5-1 combines with J gene TRBJ2-6; the match to TRBD1 covers 9 bases. Germline-derived CDR1 and CDR2 are SGHRS and YFSETQ. V lost 3 bases and J lost 9; bases outside the gene matches: 7. The CDR3 spans 15 residues. The DNA of the CDR3 is TGCGCCAGCAGCTGGACCGGACAGGGGCTCAACGTCCTGACTTTC. Protein product: CASSWTGQGLNVLTF.

The table lists this clonotype with many counts. V is TRBV15 and J is TRBJ1-6; D is uncertain. This CDR3 has 16 residues. Germline CDR1 reads LNHNV; CDR2 reads YYDKDF (reference sequence). The germline V and J ends were trimmed by 6 bases and 7 bases, with 19 bases remaining between them. This CDR3 reads CATSAGPVLYNSPLHF. CDR3 coding DNA: TGTGCCACCAGTGCAGGTCCTGTTCTCTACAATTCACCCCTCCACTTT.

In this sample, this clonotype turned up a few times. The V call is TRBV29-1, the J call TRBJ2-7; D gene unclear. The CDR3 consists of 13 residues. Germline lookup yields CDR1 SQVTM and CDR2 ANQGSEA. The germline V and J ends were trimmed by 1 base and 4 bases, with 11 bases remaining between them. The CDR3: CSVEGISRYEQYF. The DNA of the CDR3 is TGCAGCGTTGAAGGGATAAGTAGGTACGAGCAGTACTTC.

This clonotype has only a few counts. V usage is TRBV7-2 and J usage is TRBJ2-3; no definite D call. CDR1 SGHTA and CDR2 FQGNSA come from the germline V gene. Deletions cut 2 bases from V and 6 bases from J, with 9 bases between. The CDR3 length is 13 residues. The CDR3: CASSLPGRDTQYF. The CDR3 region has the DNA TGTGCCAGCAGCTTACCCGGACGGGATACGCAGTATTTT.

This clonotype was observed a handful of times. The junction does not match germline at one end; this may be a read error. J is TRBJ1-1 and V is TRBV7-9, with D perhaps TRBD1 (5 bases). CDR1 is SEHNR, CDR2 FQNEAQ, per germline (reference sequence). The length of the CDR3 is 9 residues. The chain's CDR3 is CASSLRRGF. In DNA, the CDR3 is TGTGCCAGCAGCTTACGAAGGGGCTTT.

The V call is TRBV9, the J call TRBJ2-1, with D possibly called TRBD1 or TRBD2 (6 bases each). There are 12 residues in the CDR3. The germline V and J ends were trimmed by 6 bases and 9 bases, with 13 bases remaining between them. Germline CDR1 is SGDLS and CDR2 is YYNGEE. The CDR3 spells CASTEGGGEQFF. The CDR3 DNA follows: TGTGCCAGCACCGAAGGAGGGGGTGAGCAGTTCTTC.

The V gene is TRBV7-2, the J gene TRBJ2-7, with D tentatively TRBD1 or TRBD2 (5 bases each). Between the trimmed V and J ends, which lost 2 bases and 2 bases, there was a span of 10 bases. The CDR3 loop spans 14 amino acids. Germline V gives CDR1 SGHTA, CDR2 FQGNSA. The CDR3 DNA sequence: TGTGCCAGCAGCTTAAATCCGGGACCCTACGAGCAGTACTTC. As protein: CASSLNPGPYEQYF.

This rearrangement joins TRBV29-1 to TRBJ1-1; D call uncertain. CDR3 length equals 12 residues. Between the trimmed V and J ends, which lost 4 bases and 2 bases, there was a span of 8 bases. Germline loops: CDR1 SQVTM, CDR2 ANQGSEA. For the CDR3, the DNA is TGCAGCGTTGTATCCGAAAACACTGAAGCTTTCTTT. Translating gives CSVVSENTEAFF.

The chain employs TRBV14 and TRBJ2-5; TRBD2 agrees at 8 bases. Germline CDR1 and CDR2: SGHDN and FVKESK. The trim removed 0 bases at V and 5 bases at J, leaving 8 bases unmatched. The CDR3 is 16 amino acids. The CDR3: CASSQDLGLVVETQYF. The CDR3 nucleotides read TGTGCCAGCAGCCAAGATTTGGGACTAGTAGTGGAGACCCAGTACTTC.

This clonotype was counted at least ten times. The genes are TRBV4-3 and TRBJ2-1, with 10 positions matching TRBD1. The trim removed 5 bases at V and 4 bases at J, leaving 2 bases unmatched. The CDR3 consists of 14 residues. Germline CDR1 reads LGHNA; CDR2 reads YSLEER. CDR3 protein: CASSAGQGYNEQFF. The CDR3 nucleotides are TGCGCCAGCAGCGCGGGACAGGGGTACAATGAGCAGTTCTTC.

This clonotype was seen ten or more times. V gene TRBV7-9 combines with J gene TRBJ2-1; possible D gene TRBD1, 6 bases. This CDR3 contains 16 residues. Germline V gene lookup returns CDR1 SEHNR and CDR2 FQNEAQ (reference sequence). The V and J ends lost 1 base and 7 bases respectively, with 17 bases between them. The CDR3 region is CASSLGGPTGLNEQFF. Written as DNA, the CDR3 is TGTGCCAGCAGCTTAGGGGGACCGACAGGCTTGAATGAGCAGTTCTTC.

Only a few counts were recorded for this clonotype. The V call is TRBV5-6, the J call TRBJ1-1; no clear D. Germline V gene sequence: CDR1 SGHDT, CDR2 YYEEEE. Trimming pared 0 bases from V and 3 bases from J, leaving 6 bases between. The CDR3 loop spans 13 amino acids. The CDR3 protein is CASSLGLYTEAFF. The CDR3 DNA is TGTGCCAGCAGCTTGGGGTTGTACACTGAAGCTTTCTTT. Looking up the rest from reference TRBV5-6 and TRBJ1-1 gives the full variable domain: DAGVTQSPTHLIKTRGQQVTLRCSPKSGHDTVSWYQQALGQGPQFIFQYYEEEERQRGNFPDRFSGHQFPNYSSELNVNALLLGDSALYLCASSLGLYTEAFFGQGTRLTVV.

This clonotype was counted a few times. Possible read error: a much larger clone is one base away. The CDR3 region is CASSLGIGELFF. DNA for the CDR3: TGTGCCAGCAGCTTGGGGATCGGGGAGCTGTTTTTT. The gene calls are TRBV5-5 and TRBJ2-2; no clear D. This CDR3 contains 12 residues. The V end was cut by 0 bases, the J end by 7 bases, with 4 bases between. Germline V lookup: CDR1 SGHKS, CDR2 YYEKEE (reference sequence).

The gene calls are TRBV12-3 or TRBV12-4 and TRBJ1-4, with D unresolved. V lost 4 bases and J 9 bases, leaving 15 bases between the germline ends. This CDR3 has 14 residues. The CDR3 loop reads CASSSVGPEKKLFF. The DNA for the CDR3 is TGTGCCAGCAGTTCGGTAGGACCTGAGAAAAAACTGTTTTTT.

The sample holds a few counts of this clonotype. V gene TRBV6-2 or TRBV6-3 combines with J gene TRBJ2-1, with D hard to call. V lost 5 bases and J lost 6, with 17 bases in between. This CDR3 spans 15 amino acids. Germline-derived CDR1 and CDR2 are MNHEY and SVGEGT. The CDR3 nucleotides read TGTGCCAGCAGTACCCCCCGGGTCGAGGTCAATGAGCAGTTCTTC. As protein: CASSTPRVEVNEQFF.

CDR3 loop: CASTGGKGYEQYF. The CDR3 bases are TGTGCCAGCACGGGTGGGAAGGGTTACGAGCAGTACTTC. This chain connects TRBV6-6 to TRBJ2-7; no reliable D call. This CDR3 comprises 13 residues. Germline CDR1 MNHNY, CDR2 SVGAGI (reference sequence). Trimming shortened V by 7 bases and J by 4 bases, and 14 bases separated the two germline ends.

This clonotype was picked up a small number of times. The chain employs TRBV12-3 or TRBV12-4 and TRBJ1-2, with D perhaps TRBD1 (5 bases). Trimming took 3 bases from V and 6 from J, leaving 14 bases between them. The CDR3 contains 14 residues. The chain's CDR3 is CASSFLGRSNGYTF. The CDR3 nucleotides read TGTGCCAGCAGTTTTTTGGGGCGCTCGAATGGCTACACCTTC.

The J gene is TRBJ1-4, the V gene TRBV20-1; a possible D gene is TRBD1 (5 bases). The germline V gene has CDR1 DFQATT and CDR2 SNEGSKA (reference sequence). Deletions cut 5 bases from V and 0 bases from J, with 22 bases between. The CDR3 spans 18 residues. The CDR3 loop is CSARIDSGFSATNEKLFF. CDR3 coding DNA: TGCAGTGCTCGCATAGACAGCGGGTTTAGTGCAACTAATGAAAAACTGTTTTTT.

The V and J genes are TRBV9 and TRBJ2-7; D is unclear. The ends were cut back, 0 bases at V and 6 bases at J, with 4 bases in the middle. The CDR3 covers 11 residues. Germline V gene data show CDR1 as SGDLS and CDR2 as YYNGEE. CDR3 loop: CASSVGSEQYF. The CDR3 DNA reads as TGTGCCAGCAGCGTAGGAAGCGAGCAGTACTTC.

The chain recombines TRBV4-3 with TRBJ2-5; 8 bases are shared with TRBD2. The CDR3 is 16 amino acids. V trimming: 1 base; J trimming: 4 bases; junction bases outside the gene matches: 8. Germline CDR1 and CDR2: LGHNA and YSLEER. The CDR3 DNA reads as TGCGCCAGCAGCCAAGGTGCTGCGGGAGGCCGAGAGACCCAGTACTTC. This encodes CASSQGAAGGRETQYF.

The table lists this clonotype with many counts. J is TRBJ2-1 and V is TRBV5-6; TRBD2 is a possible D gene (6 bases). The CDR3 is 13 amino acids. CDR1 is SGHDT, CDR2 YYEEEE, per germline. Trimming took 3 bases from V and 12 from J, leaving 16 bases between them. The DNA for the CDR3 is TGTGCCAGCAGCTACGGGACTCCCGATGCGCAGTTCTTC. It yields the protein CASSYGTPDAQFF. The full variable domain, completed using reference TRBV5-6 and TRBJ2-1, is DAGVTQSPTHLIKTRGQQVTLRCSPKSGHDTVSWYQQALGQGPQFIFQYYEEEERQRGNFPDRFSGHQFPNYSSELNVNALLLGDSALYLCASSYGTPDAQFFGPGTRLTVL.

This clonotype came up many times. The CDR3 DNA reads TGTGCCAGCAGTTCTATCGACAGAACGAACACCGGGGAGCTGTTTTTT. Translating gives CASSSIDRTNTGELFF. The gene calls are TRBV12-3 or TRBV12-4 and TRBJ2-2, with D possibly TRBD1 on 5 matching bases. The CDR3 extends over 16 amino acids. Trimming took 4 bases from V and 0 from J, leaving 12 bases between them.

This clonotype was seen only a few times. The chain is built from TRBV29-1 and TRBJ2-1; 11 bases line up with TRBD1. Germline loops: CDR1 SQVTM, CDR2 ANQGSEA. V was pared by 3 bases and J by 3 bases, with 13 bases of the junction left unmatched. The CDR3 runs to 18 residues. The CDR3 bases are TGCAGCGTTGAGGGGTGGACAGGGGGCGACCTAAACTACAATGAGCAGTTCTTC. As protein: CSVEGWTGGDLNYNEQFF.

J is TRBJ2-5 and V is TRBV27, with TRBD2 identical over 7 bases. The CDR3 contains 15 residues. Germline CDR1 and CDR2: MNHEY and SMNVEV (reference sequence). Trimming removed 2 bases from V and 2 bases from J; junction bases left unmatched: 5. The CDR3 is CASSLLGRVQETQYF. CDR3 DNA: TGTGCCAGCAGTTTACTAGGGAGGGTACAAGAGACCCAGTACTTC.